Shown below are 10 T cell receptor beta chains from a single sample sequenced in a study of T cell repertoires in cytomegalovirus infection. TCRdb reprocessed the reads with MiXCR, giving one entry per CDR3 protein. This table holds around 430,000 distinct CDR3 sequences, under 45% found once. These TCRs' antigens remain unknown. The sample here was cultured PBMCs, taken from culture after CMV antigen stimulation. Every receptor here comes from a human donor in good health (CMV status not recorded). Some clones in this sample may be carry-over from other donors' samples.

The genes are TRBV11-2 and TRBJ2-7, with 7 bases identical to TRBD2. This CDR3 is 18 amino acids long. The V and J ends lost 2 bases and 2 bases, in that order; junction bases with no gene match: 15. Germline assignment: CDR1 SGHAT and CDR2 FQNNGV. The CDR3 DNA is TGTGCCAGCAGCTTAAAGCATGGGGGGGGTTACATAGCCTACGAGCAGTACTTC. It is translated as CASSLKHGGGYIAYEQYF.

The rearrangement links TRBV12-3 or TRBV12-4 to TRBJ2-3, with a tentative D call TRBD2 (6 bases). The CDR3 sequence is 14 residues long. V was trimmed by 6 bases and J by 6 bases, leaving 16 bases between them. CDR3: CASSSLVGRDTQYF. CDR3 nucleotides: TGTGCCAGCAGCTCTTTAGTGGGGAGGGATACGCAGTATTTT.

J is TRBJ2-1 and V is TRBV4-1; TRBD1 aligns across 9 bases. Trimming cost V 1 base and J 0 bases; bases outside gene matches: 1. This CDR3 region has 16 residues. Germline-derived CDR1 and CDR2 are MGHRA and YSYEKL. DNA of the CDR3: TGCGCCAGCAGCCAAGGACAGGGGGGCTCCTACAATGAGCAGTTCTTC. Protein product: CASSQGQGGSYNEQFF.

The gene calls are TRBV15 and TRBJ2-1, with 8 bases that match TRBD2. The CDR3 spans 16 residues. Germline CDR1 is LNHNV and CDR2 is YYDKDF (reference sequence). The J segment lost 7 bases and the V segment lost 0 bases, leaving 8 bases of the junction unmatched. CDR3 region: CATSRDRIAGSNEQFF. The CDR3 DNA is TGTGCCACCAGCAGAGATCGGATAGCGGGGTCAAATGAGCAGTTCTTC. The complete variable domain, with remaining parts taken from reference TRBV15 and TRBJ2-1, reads DAMVIQNPRYQVTQFGKPVTLSCSQTLNHNVMYWYQQKSSQAPKLLFHYYDKDFNNEADTPDNFQSRRPNTSFCFLDIRSPGLGDTAMYLCATSRDRIAGSNEQFFGPGTRLTVL.

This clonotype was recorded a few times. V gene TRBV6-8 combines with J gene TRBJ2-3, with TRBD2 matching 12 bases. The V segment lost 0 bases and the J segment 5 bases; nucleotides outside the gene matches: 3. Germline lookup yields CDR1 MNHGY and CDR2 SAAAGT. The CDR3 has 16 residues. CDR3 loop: CASSYSLAGGVDTQYF. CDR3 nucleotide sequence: TGTGCCAGCAGTTACTCGCTAGCGGGGGGGGTAGATACGCAGTATTTT.

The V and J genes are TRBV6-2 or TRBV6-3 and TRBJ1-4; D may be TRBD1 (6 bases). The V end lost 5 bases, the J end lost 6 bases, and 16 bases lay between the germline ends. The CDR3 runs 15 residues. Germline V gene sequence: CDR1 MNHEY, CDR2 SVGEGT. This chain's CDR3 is CASSPRQAWHEKLFF. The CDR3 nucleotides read TGTGCCAGCAGTCCGCGACAGGCTTGGCATGAAAAACTGTTTTTT.

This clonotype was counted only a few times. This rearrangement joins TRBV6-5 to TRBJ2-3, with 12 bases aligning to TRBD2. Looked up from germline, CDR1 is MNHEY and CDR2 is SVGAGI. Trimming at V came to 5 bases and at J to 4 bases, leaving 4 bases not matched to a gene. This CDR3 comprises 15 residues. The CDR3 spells CASSGLAGPSDTQYF. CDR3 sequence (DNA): TGTGCCAGCAGTGGACTAGCGGGACCCTCAGATACGCAGTATTTT.

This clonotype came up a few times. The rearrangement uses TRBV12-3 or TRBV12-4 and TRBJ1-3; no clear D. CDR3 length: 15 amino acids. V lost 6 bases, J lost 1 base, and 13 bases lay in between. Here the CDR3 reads CASRADRWSGNTIYF. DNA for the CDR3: TGTGCCAGCAGGGCGGACCGCTGGTCTGGAAACACCATATATTTT.

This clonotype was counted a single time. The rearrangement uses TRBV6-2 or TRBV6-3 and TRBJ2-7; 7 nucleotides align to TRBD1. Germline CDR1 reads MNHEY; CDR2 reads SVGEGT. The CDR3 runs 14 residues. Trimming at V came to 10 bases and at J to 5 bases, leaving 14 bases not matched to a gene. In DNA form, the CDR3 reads TGTGCCACCATCGGGACAGCGATAAGCAACGAGCAGTACTTC. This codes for CATIGTAISNEQYF.

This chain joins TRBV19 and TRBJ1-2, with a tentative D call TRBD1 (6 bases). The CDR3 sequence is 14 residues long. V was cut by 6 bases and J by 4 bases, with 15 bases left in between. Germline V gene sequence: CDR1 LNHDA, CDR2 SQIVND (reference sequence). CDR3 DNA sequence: TGTGCCAGTAGCCCTACAGGGATCCTCTATGGCTACACCTTC. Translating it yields CASSPTGILYGYTF.